What follows is one TCR beta chain and its context. Trimming removed 2 bases from V and 1 base from J, with 11 bases in between. The CDR3 is 15 amino acids. The germline V gene encodes CDR1 MNHEY and CDR2 SVGAGI. These data belong to a study of chemoradiotherapy in HPV16-positive cancers. Repertoires were sampled repeatedly during chemoradiotherapy. This table comes from immunoSEQ multiplex PCR, and its TCRdb copy is limited to in-frame clones, with some not included. Of fewer than 18,000 clones detected, about three quarters appear once; the ten largest clones hold roughly a tenth. This specimen was collected from a patient who underwent chemoradiotherapy. The clonotype originates from a human donor with HPV-associated anogenital cancer. The rearrangement joins TRBV6-5 to TRBJ1-1; D may be TRBD1 (5 bases). CDR3 residues: CASSYHRRKNTEAFF. The CDR3 bases are TGTGCCAGCAGTTACCACAGGAGGAAGAACACTGAAGCTTTCTTT.